Following are 19 T cell receptor beta chains from one sample sequenced in a study of CD8 T cells in Susac syndrome. RNA, at about 0.5 to 1 ug, was reverse transcribed with random hexamers. One entry per CDR3 protein results from TCRdb running MiXCR on the immunoSEQ multiplex PCR reads. The top ten hold approximately 0.1% of the sample, which has some 190,000 distinct CDR3 sequences, approximately 95% seen once. The source material was CD4+ T cells from PBMCs. These receptors were obtained from a human donor in good health.

The rearrangement links TRBV20-1 to TRBJ2-4; D unclear. The CDR3 has 13 residues. CDR1 and CDR2 from the germline V gene are DFQATT and SNEGSKA (reference sequence). Trimming stripped 4 bases from V and 0 bases from J, with 7 bases between. The CDR3 coding sequence is TGCAGTGCTATGTCTATAGCCAAAAACATTCAGTACTTC. Its protein is CSAMSIAKNIQYF.

This clonotype has just one count. The CDR3, as DNA: TGTGCCAGCAGCGAACTAGCGGGTTCCTACAATGAGCAGTTCTTC. Translated, it gives CASSELAGSYNEQFF. The chain links TRBV9 to TRBJ2-1, with 9 bases aligning to TRBD2. CDR3 length: 15 amino acids. Germline assignment: CDR1 SGDLS and CDR2 YYNGEE. Trimming removed 3 bases from V and 1 base from J; junction bases left unmatched: 2.

The genes are TRBV3-1 and TRBJ2-7; tentative D call: TRBD2 (7 bases). Trimming removed 4 bases at V and 6 bases at J, with 19 bases between. This CDR3 region has 15 residues. Germline V gene lookup returns CDR1 LGHDT and CDR2 YNNKEL (reference sequence). For the CDR3, the DNA is TGTGCCAGCAGCCCAAAGGCGGGGGCTGCCGGCGAGCAGTACTTC. Its translation is CASSPKAGAAGEQYF.

This chain joins TRBV6-2 or TRBV6-3 and TRBJ2-1, with 9 bases lining up with TRBD2. V dropped 6 bases and J dropped 13; count of bases not matched to a gene: 4. Germline lookup yields CDR1 MNHEY and CDR2 SVGEGT. This CDR3 contains 11 residues. The CDR3 region is CASRGGRAQFF. CDR3 bases: TGTGCCAGCAGGGGCGGGAGGGCCCAGTTCTTC.

The chain is built from TRBV7-9 and TRBJ2-3, with TRBD2 as a possible D gene (6 bases). The V gene lost 5 bases and the J gene lost 5 bases, with 11 bases spanning the gap. There are 13 residues in the CDR3. CDR1 is SEHNR, CDR2 FQNEAQ, per germline (reference sequence). CDR3 in amino acids: CASSNRAGDTQYF. The CDR3 DNA follows: TGTGCCAGCAGCAACAGAGCGGGAGATACGCAGTATTTT.

This clonotype was seen a single time. J is TRBJ2-5 and V is TRBV20-1; TRBD2 aligns across 8 bases. V lost 3 bases, J lost 1 base, and 7 bases stayed unmatched. CDR1 and CDR2 (germline): DFQATT, SNEGSKA (reference sequence). There are 15 residues in the CDR3. CDR3 region: CSASERLASQETQYF. CDR3 bases: TGCAGTGCTAGTGAGAGACTAGCGTCCCAAGAGACCCAGTACTTC.

For this clonotype: Its ends do not fully match the called genes, so a read error is possible. V and J are TRBV23-1 and TRBJ1-2, with 8 bases identical to TRBD1. TRBV23-1 carries the ORF label, with uncertain function. The CDR3 loop spans 17 amino acids. This CDR3 reads CASRQPALTQGDYGYTF. The CDR3 nucleotides read TGCGCCAGCCGTCAACCCGCCCTTACACAGGGGGACTATGGCTACACCTTC.

The chain links TRBV20-1 to TRBJ2-1; D gene ambiguous. CDR1 is DFQATT and CDR2 is SNEGSKA in the germline V gene (reference sequence). The V end lost 3 bases, the J end lost 0 bases, and 12 bases lay between the germline ends. This CDR3 comprises 15 residues. The CDR3 here is CSARPAHRSYNEQFF. The CDR3 DNA reads as TGCAGTGCTAGGCCAGCACACCGCTCCTACAATGAGCAGTTCTTC.

The V and J genes are TRBV12-3 or TRBV12-4 and TRBJ2-1, with 8 bases lining up with TRBD1. The CDR3 has 15 amino acids. With V trimmed by 5 bases and J by 5 bases, 8 bases remained unmatched. The CDR3 region is CASSPRDRSNNEQFF. CDR3 DNA: TGTGCCAGCAGTCCCCGGGACAGGTCCAACAATGAGCAGTTCTTC.

This rearrangement joins TRBV23-1 to TRBJ2-5; 12 positions match TRBD2. TRBV23-1 belongs to the ORF category, with a function that is uncertain. This CDR3 spans 17 amino acids. V dropped 0 bases and J dropped 7; count of bases not matched to a gene: 9. CDR3 loop: CASSQSGASGREGTQYF. DNA for the CDR3: TGCGCCAGCAGTCAATCGGGGGCTAGCGGGAGGGAAGGGACCCAGTACTTC.

The chain joins TRBV30 to TRBJ1-1; 8 bases line up with TRBD1. The CDR3 spans 12 residues. Germline V lookup: CDR1 GTSNPN, CDR2 SVGIG (reference sequence). V was clipped by 7 bases and J by 3 bases; unmatched bases: 4. The CDR3: CAFGQGYTEAFF. The DNA for the CDR3 is TGTGCCTTTGGACAGGGCTACACTGAAGCTTTCTTT.

The genes are TRBV28 and TRBJ1-2; 8 bases align to TRBD1. The CDR3 sequence is 13 residues long. The V gene end was trimmed by 8 bases and the J gene end by 2 bases; junction bases not matched to a gene: 4. Per germline, CDR1 MDHEN and CDR2 SYDVKM. CDR3 loop: CASRTGPNYGYTF. The CDR3 nucleotides read TGTGCCAGCCGGACAGGGCCGAACTATGGCTACACCTTC.

The genes are TRBV20-1 and TRBJ1-2; maybe TRBD1 (5 bases). CDR3 length: 15 amino acids. The germline gives CDR1 DFQATT, CDR2 SNEGSKA (reference sequence). V was trimmed by 0 bases and J by 2 bases, leaving 13 bases between them. The CDR3 is CSAREPGRGNYGYTF. In DNA, the CDR3 is TGCAGTGCTAGAGAACCGGGACGGGGAAACTATGGCTACACCTTC.

The V and J genes are TRBV3-1 and TRBJ2-6, with a weak D call TRBD2 (5 bases). The CDR3 sequence is 15 residues long. V lost 0 bases, J lost 5 bases, and 8 bases lay in between. The germline V gene has CDR1 LGHDT and CDR2 YNNKEL (reference sequence). Written as DNA, the CDR3 is TGTGCCAGCAGCCAAGAGCGAGGGAGGGCCAACGTCCTGACTTTC. Encoded protein: CASSQERGRANVLTF.

The chain has TRBV4-3 and TRBJ2-2; 13 bases agree with TRBD2. Germline lookup yields CDR1 LGHNA and CDR2 YSLEER. V shed 5 bases and J 7 bases; nucleotides not matched to a gene: 7. This CDR3 region has 16 residues. CDR3 nucleotides: TGCGCCAGCAGCTATACTAGCGGGAGGGCCGTCGGGGAGCTGTTTTTT. Amino acids: CASSYTSGRAVGELFF.

The chain links TRBV11-2 to TRBJ2-7; D may be TRBD2 (5 bases). CDR3 length: 14 residues. Trimming took 3 bases from V and 0 from J, leaving 9 bases between them. Germline CDR1 reads SGHAT; CDR2 reads FQNNGV. The CDR3 region has the DNA TGTGCCAGCAGCTTCGGAGGTACCTCCTACGAGCAGTACTTC. This sequence encodes CASSFGGTSYEQYF.

The chain combines TRBV20-1 with TRBJ2-1; D possibly corresponds to TRBD1 (5 bases). V lost 6 bases and J lost 6, with 15 bases in between. The germline CDR1 and CDR2 sequences are DFQATT and SNEGSKA (reference sequence). This CDR3 spans 13 amino acids. The CDR3 here is CSAASGWANEQFF. The CDR3 DNA follows: TGCAGTGCGGCGTCAGGGTGGGCCAATGAGCAGTTCTTC.

In nucleotides, the CDR3 is TGTGCCACCAGCAGAGATCCAGCGGCCAACACCGGGGAGCTGTTTTTT. Translation: CATSRDPAANTGELFF. The V call is TRBV15, the J call TRBJ2-2; maybe TRBD2 (5 bases). CDR3 length: 16 residues. Trimming removed 0 bases at V and 2 bases at J, with 10 bases between. CDR1 is LNHNV, CDR2 YYDKDF, per germline (reference sequence).

This clonotype was observed a single time. V gene TRBV30 combines with J gene TRBJ1-1; weak D call: TRBD1 (5 bases). V lost 0 bases and J lost 4, with 15 bases in between. The CDR3 runs to 15 residues. The germline V gene encodes CDR1 GTSNPN and CDR2 SVGIG (reference sequence). CDR3 DNA: TGTGCCTGGAGTGTCCGGACCATCGGGGGCACTGAAGCTTTCTTT. This codes for CAWSVRTIGGTEAFF.